This TCR beta chain is from a study of regulatory T cells in long-lasting Graves disease. J lost 4 bases, V lost 7 bases, and 6 bases had no gene match. This CDR3 has 14 residues. Per germline, CDR1 MNHNS and CDR2 SASEGT. CDR3 regions were amplified by Arm-PCR using iRepertoire HTBI primers to build TCR beta libraries. MiXCR, applied by TCRdb to the multiplex PCR reads, yields one record per CDR3 protein. The data show about 530,000 distinct CDR3 sequences, approximately 16% seen once. Stated time point: newly diagnosed GD, antithyroid drugs for less than 3 months. From PBMCs, RNA was extracted and then used to make the TCR library. These data were likewise used in another study, on T cells in Graves' hyperthyroidism and ophthalmopathy. That study reports: Ophthalmopathy stood apart from stable hyperthyroidism in a 13 V-J model.

The chain couples TRBV6-1 to TRBJ2-2; the match to TRBD2 covers 7 bases. This TCR derives from a woman aged 35-65 years with Graves disease. Here the sequenced sample was peripheral blood mononuclear cells (PBMCs), taken at new diagnosis, from a patient treated with antithyroid drugs. DNA of the CDR3: TGTGCCAGCAAGACGGGGGGATCCACCGGGGAGCTGTTTTTT. Protein: CASKTGGSTGELFF.